The clone carrying this TCR beta chain was recorded a few times. No antigen is known for it. Conversion of TCR transcripts into cDNA relied on 5'RACE template switching, which added a universal primer site and UMIs. TCRdb processed the 5' RACE reads anew with MiXCR; each CDR3 protein has one entry. Of tens of thousands of distinct CDR3 sequences detected, around 6.9% appear once; the ten largest clones hold roughly 40%. The data stem from a study of T cells after yellow fever vaccination. Findings of the study overall: Most primary-vaccination clones recurred post-booster (approximately 95% CD4, about 87% CD8).

The length of the CDR3 is 15 residues. V was pared by 4 bases and J by 0 bases, with 14 bases between. Germline assignment: CDR1 SGHDT and CDR2 YYEEEE. This chain uses TRBV5-6 with TRBJ2-7, with D perhaps matching TRBD2 (6 bases). Source: CD8+ T cells sorted from PBMCs, taken on the day of the first yellow fever vaccination. This receptor was obtained from a man aged 18 to 30 who received the YFV17D yellow fever vaccine. CDR3 DNA sequence: TGTGCCAGCAGCCTGGACTATACGAGCTCCTACGAGCAGTACTTC. Its protein product is CASSLDYTSSYEQYF.